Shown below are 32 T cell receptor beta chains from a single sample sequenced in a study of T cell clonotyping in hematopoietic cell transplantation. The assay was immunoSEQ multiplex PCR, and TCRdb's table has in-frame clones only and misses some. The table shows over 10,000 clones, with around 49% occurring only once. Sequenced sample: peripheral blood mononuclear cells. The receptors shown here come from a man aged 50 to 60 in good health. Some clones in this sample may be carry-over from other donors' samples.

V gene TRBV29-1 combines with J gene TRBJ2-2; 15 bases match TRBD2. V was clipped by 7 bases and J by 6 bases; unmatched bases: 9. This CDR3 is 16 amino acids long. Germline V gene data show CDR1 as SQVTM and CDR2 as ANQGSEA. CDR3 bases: TGCAGCGCCGGACTAGCGGGGGGGCCCTTGGCCGGGGAGCTGTTTTTT. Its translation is CSAGLAGGPLAGELFF.

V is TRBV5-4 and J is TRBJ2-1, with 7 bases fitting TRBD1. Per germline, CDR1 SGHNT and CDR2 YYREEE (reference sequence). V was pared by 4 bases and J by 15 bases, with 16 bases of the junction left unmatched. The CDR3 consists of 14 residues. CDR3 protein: CASSRTGAPGFRFF. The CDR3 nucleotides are TGTGCCAGCAGCCGCACAGGGGCCCCTGGTTTTCGGTTCTTC.

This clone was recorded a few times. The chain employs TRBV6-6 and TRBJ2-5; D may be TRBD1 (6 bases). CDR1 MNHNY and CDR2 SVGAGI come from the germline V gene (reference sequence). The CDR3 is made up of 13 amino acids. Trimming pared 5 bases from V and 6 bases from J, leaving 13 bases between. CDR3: CASSPGVLQTQYF. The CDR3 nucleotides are TGTGCCAGCAGTCCAGGGGTATTGCAGACCCAGTACTTC.

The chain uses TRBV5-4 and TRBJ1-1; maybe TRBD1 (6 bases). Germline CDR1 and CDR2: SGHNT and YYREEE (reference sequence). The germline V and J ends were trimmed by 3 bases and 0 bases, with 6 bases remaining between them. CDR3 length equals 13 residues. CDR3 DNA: TGTGCCAGCAGCTGGGACATGAACACTGAAGCTTTCTTT. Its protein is CASSWDMNTEAFF.

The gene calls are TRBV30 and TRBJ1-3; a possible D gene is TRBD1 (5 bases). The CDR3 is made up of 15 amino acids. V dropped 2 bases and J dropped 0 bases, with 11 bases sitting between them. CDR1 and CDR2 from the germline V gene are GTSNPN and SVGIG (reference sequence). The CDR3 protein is CAWSRGSISGNTIYF. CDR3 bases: TGTGCCTGGAGTCGGGGCAGTATCTCTGGAAACACCATATATTTT.

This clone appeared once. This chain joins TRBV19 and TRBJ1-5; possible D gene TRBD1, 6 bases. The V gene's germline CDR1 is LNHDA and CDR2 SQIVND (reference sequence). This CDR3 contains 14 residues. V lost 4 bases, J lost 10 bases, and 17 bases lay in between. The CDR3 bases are TGTGCCAGTAGTAAGAAACAGGGTATAGATCCCCAGCATTTT. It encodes CASSKKQGIDPQHF.

CDR3 in DNA: TGTGCCTGGAGGTTCCGGGGGTCTTCCTACGAGCAGTACTTC. Amino acid sequence: CAWRFRGSSYEQYF. This chain joins TRBV30 and TRBJ2-7; D possibly corresponds to TRBD2 (6 bases). Between the trimmed V and J ends, which lost 3 bases and 1 base, there was a span of 13 bases. The germline V gene has CDR1 GTSNPN and CDR2 SVGIG (reference sequence). The CDR3 contains 14 residues.

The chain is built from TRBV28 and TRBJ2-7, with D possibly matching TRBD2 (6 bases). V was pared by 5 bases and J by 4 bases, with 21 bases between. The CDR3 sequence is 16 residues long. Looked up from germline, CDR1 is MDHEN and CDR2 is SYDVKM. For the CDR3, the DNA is TGTGCCAGCAGTCCAGGACTCGGGCTAGCGCGATACGAGCAGTACTTC. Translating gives CASSPGLGLARYEQYF.

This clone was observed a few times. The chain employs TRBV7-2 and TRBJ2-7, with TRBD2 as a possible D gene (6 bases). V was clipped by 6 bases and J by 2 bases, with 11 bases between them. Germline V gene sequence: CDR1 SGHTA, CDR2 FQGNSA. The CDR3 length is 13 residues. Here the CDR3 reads CASSRRGTYEQYF. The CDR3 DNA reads TGTGCCAGCAGTCGGAGGGGCACCTACGAGCAGTACTTC.

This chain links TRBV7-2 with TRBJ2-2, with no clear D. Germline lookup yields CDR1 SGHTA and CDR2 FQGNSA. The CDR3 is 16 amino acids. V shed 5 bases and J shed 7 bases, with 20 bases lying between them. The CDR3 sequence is CASSPGGIWAGGELFF. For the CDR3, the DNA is TGTGCCAGCAGCCCCGGTGGGATATGGGCCGGCGGGGAGCTGTTTTTT.

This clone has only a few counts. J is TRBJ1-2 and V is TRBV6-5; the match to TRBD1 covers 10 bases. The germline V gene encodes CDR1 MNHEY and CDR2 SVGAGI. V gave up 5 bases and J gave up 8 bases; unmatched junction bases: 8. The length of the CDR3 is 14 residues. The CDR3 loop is CASSDDRGRGGYTF. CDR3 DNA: TGTGCCAGCAGTGATGACAGGGGGCGCGGGGGCTACACCTTC.

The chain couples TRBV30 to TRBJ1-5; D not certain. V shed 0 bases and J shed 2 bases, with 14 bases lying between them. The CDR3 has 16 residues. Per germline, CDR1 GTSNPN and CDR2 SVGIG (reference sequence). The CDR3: CAWSVPRGYGNQPQHF. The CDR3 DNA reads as TGTGCCTGGAGTGTACCCAGAGGGTACGGCAATCAGCCCCAGCATTTT.

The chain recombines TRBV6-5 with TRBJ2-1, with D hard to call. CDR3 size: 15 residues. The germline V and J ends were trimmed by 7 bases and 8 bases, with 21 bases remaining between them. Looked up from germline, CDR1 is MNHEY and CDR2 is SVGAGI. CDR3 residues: CASTPDASRGDEQFF. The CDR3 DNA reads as TGTGCCAGCACCCCGGACGCTTCGAGAGGCGATGAGCAGTTCTTC.

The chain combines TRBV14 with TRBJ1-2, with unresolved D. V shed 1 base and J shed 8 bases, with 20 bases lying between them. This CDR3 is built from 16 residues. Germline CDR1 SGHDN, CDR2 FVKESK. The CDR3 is CASSQVFGYSTGGYTF. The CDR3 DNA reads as TGTGCCAGCAGCCAAGTGTTTGGCTACTCAACGGGGGGCTACACCTTC.

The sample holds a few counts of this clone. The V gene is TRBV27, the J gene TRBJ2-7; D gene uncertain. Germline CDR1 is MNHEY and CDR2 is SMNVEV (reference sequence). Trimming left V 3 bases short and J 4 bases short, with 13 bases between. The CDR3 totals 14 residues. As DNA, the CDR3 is TGTGCCAGCAGTTTGAAGGGCGTGGGGTACGAGCAGTACTTC. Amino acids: CASSLKGVGYEQYF.

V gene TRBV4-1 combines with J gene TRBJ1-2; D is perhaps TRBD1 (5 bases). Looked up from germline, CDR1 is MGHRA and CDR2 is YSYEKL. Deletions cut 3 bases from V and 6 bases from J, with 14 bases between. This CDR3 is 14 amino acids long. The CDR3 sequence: CASSQTRDPHGYTF. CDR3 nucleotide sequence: TGCGCCAGCAGCCAGACGCGGGACCCCCATGGCTACACCTTC.

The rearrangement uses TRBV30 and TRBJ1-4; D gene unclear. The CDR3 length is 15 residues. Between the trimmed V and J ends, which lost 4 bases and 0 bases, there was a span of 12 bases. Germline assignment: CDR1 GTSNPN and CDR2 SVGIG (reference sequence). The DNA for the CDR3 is TGTGCCTGGATACCGATCCTGGCAACTAATGAAAAACTGTTTTTT. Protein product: CAWIPILATNEKLFF.

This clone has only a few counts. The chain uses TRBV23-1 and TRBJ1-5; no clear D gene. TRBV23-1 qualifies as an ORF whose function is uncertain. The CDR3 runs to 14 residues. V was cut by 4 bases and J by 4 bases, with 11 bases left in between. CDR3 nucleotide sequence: TGCGCCAGCAGTCTACAGCTAATTAATCAGCCCCAGCATTTT. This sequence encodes CASSLQLINQPQHF.

CDR3 loop: CASSARDRVNTEAFF. Here the CDR3 DNA reads TGTGCCAGCAGTGCTCGGGACAGGGTGAACACTGAAGCTTTCTTT. The chain has TRBV6-5 and TRBJ1-1; TRBD1 matches at 9 bases. CDR3 length: 15 residues. V was pared by 5 bases and J by 0 bases, with 4 bases of the junction left unmatched. CDR1 is MNHEY, CDR2 SVGAGI, per germline.

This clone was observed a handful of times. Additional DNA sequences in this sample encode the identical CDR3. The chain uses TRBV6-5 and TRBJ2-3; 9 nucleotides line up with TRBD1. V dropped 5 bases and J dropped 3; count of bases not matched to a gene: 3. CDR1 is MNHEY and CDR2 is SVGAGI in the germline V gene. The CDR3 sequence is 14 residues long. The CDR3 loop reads CASSPGQGTDTQYF. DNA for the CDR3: TGTGCCAGCAGTCCGGGACAGGGAACAGATACGCAGTATTTT.

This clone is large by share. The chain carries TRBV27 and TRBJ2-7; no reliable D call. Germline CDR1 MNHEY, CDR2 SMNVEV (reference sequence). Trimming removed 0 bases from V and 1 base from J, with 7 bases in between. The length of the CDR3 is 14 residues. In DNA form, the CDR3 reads TGTGCCAGCAGTTTATCGTCCAGATCCTACGAGCAGTACTTC. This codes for CASSLSSRSYEQYF.

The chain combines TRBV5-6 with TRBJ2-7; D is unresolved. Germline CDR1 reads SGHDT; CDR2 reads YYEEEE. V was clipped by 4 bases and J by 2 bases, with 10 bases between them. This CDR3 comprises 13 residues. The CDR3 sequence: CASSPGPAYEQYF. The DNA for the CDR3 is TGTGCCAGCAGCCCCGGACCCGCCTACGAGCAGTACTTC. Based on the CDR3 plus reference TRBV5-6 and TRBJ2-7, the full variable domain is DAGVTQSPTHLIKTRGQQVTLRCSPKSGHDTVSWYQQALGQGPQFIFQYYEEEERQRGNFPDRFSGHQFPNYSSELNVNALLLGDSALYLCASSPGPAYEQYFGPGTRLTVT.

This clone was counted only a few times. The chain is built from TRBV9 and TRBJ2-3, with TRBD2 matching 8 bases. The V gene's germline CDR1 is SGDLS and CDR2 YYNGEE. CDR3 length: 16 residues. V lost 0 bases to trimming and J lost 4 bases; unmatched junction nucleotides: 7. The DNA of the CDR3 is TGTGCCAGCAGCGTAGGGAGCGGGAGTGTATCAGATACGCAGTATTTT. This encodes CASSVGSGSVSDTQYF. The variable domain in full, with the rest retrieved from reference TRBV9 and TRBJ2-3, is DSGVTQTPKHLITATGQRVTLRCSPRSGDLSVYWYQQSLDQGLQFLIQYYNGEERAKGNILERFSAQQFPDLHSELNLSSLELGDSALYFCASSVGSGSVSDTQYFGPGTRLTVL.

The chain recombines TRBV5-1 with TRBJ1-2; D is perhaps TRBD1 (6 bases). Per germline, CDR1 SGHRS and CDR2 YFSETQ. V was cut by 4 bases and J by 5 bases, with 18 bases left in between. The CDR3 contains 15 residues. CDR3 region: CASSLVQGVGYGYTF. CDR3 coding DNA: TGCGCCAGCAGCCTCGTACAGGGCGTGGGGTATGGCTACACCTTC.

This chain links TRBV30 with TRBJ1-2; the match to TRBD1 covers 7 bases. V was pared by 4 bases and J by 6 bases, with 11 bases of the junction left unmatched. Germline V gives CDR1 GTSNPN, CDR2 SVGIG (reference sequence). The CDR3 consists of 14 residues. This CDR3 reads CAWTTPPGGNGYTF. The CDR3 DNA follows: TGTGCCTGGACGACCCCGCCAGGGGGTAATGGCTACACCTTC.

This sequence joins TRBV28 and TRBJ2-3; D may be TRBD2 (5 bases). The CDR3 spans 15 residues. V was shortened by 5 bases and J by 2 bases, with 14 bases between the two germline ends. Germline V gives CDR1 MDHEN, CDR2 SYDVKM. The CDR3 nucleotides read TGTGCCAGCAGTGGGCGTCGGGGAGTCACAGATACGCAGTATTTT. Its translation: CASSGRRGVTDTQYF. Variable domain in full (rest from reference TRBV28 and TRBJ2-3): DVKVTQSSRYLVKRTGEKVFLECVQDMDHENMFWYRQDPGLGLRLIYFSYDVKMKEKGDIPEGYSVSREKKERFSLILESASTNQTSMYLCASSGRRGVTDTQYFGPGTRLTVL.

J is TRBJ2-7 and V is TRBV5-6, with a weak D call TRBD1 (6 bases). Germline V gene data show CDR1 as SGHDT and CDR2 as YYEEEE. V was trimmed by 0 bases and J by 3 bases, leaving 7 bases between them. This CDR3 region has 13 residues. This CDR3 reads CASSLARGYEQYF. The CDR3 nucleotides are TGTGCCAGCAGCTTGGCCAGGGGCTACGAGCAGTACTTC.

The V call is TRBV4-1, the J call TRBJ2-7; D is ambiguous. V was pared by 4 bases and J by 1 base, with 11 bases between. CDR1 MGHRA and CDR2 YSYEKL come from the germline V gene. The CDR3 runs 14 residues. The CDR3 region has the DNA TGCGCCAGCAGCCCGTCACCGAGTTCCTACGAGCAGTACTTC. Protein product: CASSPSPSSYEQYF.

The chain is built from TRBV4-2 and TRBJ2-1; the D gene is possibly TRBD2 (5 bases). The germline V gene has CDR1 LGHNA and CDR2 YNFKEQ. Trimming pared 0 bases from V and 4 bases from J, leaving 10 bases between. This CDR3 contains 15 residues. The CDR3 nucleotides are TGTGCCAGCAGCCAAGAAGAGACTACTTACAATGAGCAGTTCTTC. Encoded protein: CASSQEETTYNEQFF.

The CDR3 sequence is CASSLAASGSSKYF. The CDR3 region has the DNA TGTGCCAGCAGCTTAGCTGCTAGCGGGAGTAGCAAGTACTTC. V usage is TRBV7-2 and J usage is TRBJ2-4, with 10 bases fitting TRBD2. CDR3 length equals 14 residues. Germline loops: CDR1 SGHTA, CDR2 FQGNSA. After removal of 0 bases from V and 14 bases from J, the junction contained 7 bases not matched to a gene.

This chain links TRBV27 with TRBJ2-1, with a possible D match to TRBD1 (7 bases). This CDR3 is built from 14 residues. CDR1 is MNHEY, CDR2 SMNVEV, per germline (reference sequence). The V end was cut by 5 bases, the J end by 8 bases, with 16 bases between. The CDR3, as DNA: TGTGCCAGCAGTCGGTACAGGGGCGGGGATGAGCAGTTCTTC. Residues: CASSRYRGGDEQFF.

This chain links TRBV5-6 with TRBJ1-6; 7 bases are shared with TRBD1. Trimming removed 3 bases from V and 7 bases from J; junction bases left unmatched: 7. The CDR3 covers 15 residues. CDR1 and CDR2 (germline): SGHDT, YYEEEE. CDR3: CASSWDRALNSPLHF. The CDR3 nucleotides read TGTGCCAGCAGCTGGGACAGAGCCCTAAATTCACCCCTCCACTTT.